A single T cell receptor beta chain is shown here with its context. Its antigen is as yet unknown. CDR1 is MNHEY, CDR2 SVGAGI, per germline. Trimming stripped 7 bases from V and 4 bases from J, with 14 bases between. The CDR3 totals 13 residues. As for time point: pre-treatment sample, taken before nivolumab and TIL therapy. This was the immunoSEQ v3 assay. TCRdb's copy holds only in-frame clones and misses some; the assay was immunoSEQ multiplex PCR. Found here are 54,000 or so clones, around 70% of them singletons; the top ten hold less than 2%. This entry is derived from a study of TIL therapy for anti-PD-1-resistant metastatic lung cancer. Study as a whole: Patients then received nivolumab; progressors got lymphodepletion, TIL and IL-2. Half of patients were current or former smokers. Tumors carried a median about 1.4 non-synonymous mutations per megabase. Study conclusions and caveats: This highly selected cohort may not generalize to typical lung cancer patients.

Sequencing used blood, obtained at baseline. This sequence originates from a person aged 25 to 85 with non-small cell lung cancer. This sequence joins TRBV6-5 and TRBJ2-7; D possibly corresponds to TRBD1 (6 bases). In nucleotides, the CDR3 is TGTGCCAGCAATAAAGGACAGACGTACGAGCAGTACTTC. This gives the protein CASNKGQTYEQYF.